This entry is about one T cell receptor (beta chain). The target antigen is unknown. When replicate PCRs were run on sorted subsets, they used 200 ng DNA, approximately 27,000 T cell genomes. Assay used: immunoSEQ multiplex PCR; TCRdb lists only in-frame clones, some missing. The sample carries about 870,000 clones, 90% to 95% recorded once. The naive CD8 population came from CD45RO-negative cells selected for CCR7, without terminally differentiated effector memory CD45RA+ cells. Donors, healthy HIV-negative adults, lacked recent acute infections or vaccinations. The CDR3 has 15 residues. From germline, CDR1 is MNHEY and CDR2 SMNVEV (reference sequence). Trimming took off 7 bases at V and 0 bases at J, with 10 bases between the two ends. The sample is drawn from a study of shared clonotypes between healthy human individuals. Study findings and constraints: Naive subsets generally had larger estimated richness than memory subsets.

The clonotype originates from a man aged 30 to 39 in good health. The sample was naive CD8+ T cells sorted from blood. The chain joins TRBV27 to TRBJ2-6; D might be TRBD2 (6 bases). The CDR3 coding sequence is TGTGCCAGCACCTACGGGAGCTCTGGGGCCAACGTCCTGACTTTC. Its translation: CASTYGSSGANVLTF.